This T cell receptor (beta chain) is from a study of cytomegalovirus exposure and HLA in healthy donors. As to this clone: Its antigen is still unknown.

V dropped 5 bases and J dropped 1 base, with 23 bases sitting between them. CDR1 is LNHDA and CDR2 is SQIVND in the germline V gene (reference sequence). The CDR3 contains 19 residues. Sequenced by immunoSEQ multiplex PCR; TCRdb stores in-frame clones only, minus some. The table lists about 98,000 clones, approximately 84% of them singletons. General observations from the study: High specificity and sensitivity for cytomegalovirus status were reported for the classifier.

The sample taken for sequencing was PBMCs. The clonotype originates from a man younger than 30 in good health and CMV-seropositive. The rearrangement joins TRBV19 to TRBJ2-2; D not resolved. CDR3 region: CASSASWPIKRLNTGELFF. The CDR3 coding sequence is TGTGCCAGTAGTGCTTCGTGGCCCATAAAACGACTGAACACCGGGGAGCTGTTTTTT.